Each of the 14 T cell receptor beta chains below was sequenced from the same sample in a study of OX40 agonist ivuxolimab in advanced cancers. Only in-frame clones appear in the TCRdb table, and some are missing; sequencing was by immunoSEQ multiplex PCR. In the table there are nearly 60,000 clones, 75% to 90% of which are singletons. This specimen consisted of CD4+ or CD8+ T cells sorted from blood, obtained in a trial of the OX40 agonist ivuxolimab. These TCRs come from an adult with an advanced solid tumor such as melanoma, head and neck, liver or kidney cancer.

V is TRBV10-3 and J is TRBJ2-2, with 10 nucleotides matching TRBD2. The CDR3 has 19 residues. Unmatched junction bases numbered 7, after V lost 0 bases and J lost 0 bases. Per the germline V gene, CDR1 is ENHRY and CDR2 is SYGVKD. CDR3 protein: CAISESLAGIPTNTGELFF. CDR3 in DNA: TGTGCCATCAGTGAGTCACTAGCGGGGATTCCTACGAACACCGGGGAGCTGTTTTTT.

The chain joins TRBV6-4 to TRBJ1-2; TRBD1 matches at 7 bases. The germline gives CDR1 MRHNA, CDR2 SNTAGT. Trimming took 1 base from V and 5 from J; bases not matched to a gene: 7. The CDR3 spans 15 residues. The CDR3 loop is CASSDLAGGRYGYTF. Written as DNA, the CDR3 is TGTGCCAGCAGTGACTTGGCAGGGGGACGGTATGGCTACACCTTC.

The V and J genes are TRBV6-5 and TRBJ2-7, with 9 bases matching TRBD1. J was trimmed by 3 bases and V by 6 bases; bases with no gene match: 9. Germline values: CDR1 MNHEY, CDR2 SVGAGI. The CDR3 is 15 amino acids. In nucleotides, the CDR3 is TGTGCCAGCAGATTCGATACAGGGGGCGTCTACGAGCAGTACTTC. It is translated as CASRFDTGGVYEQYF.

The chain couples TRBV7-9 to TRBJ2-7; 7 bases are a match to TRBD1. This CDR3 is 13 amino acids long. CDR1 and CDR2 from the germline V gene are SEHNR and FQNEAQ (reference sequence). V shed 3 bases and J 2 bases; nucleotides not matched to a gene: 1. The CDR3 protein is CASSFDRAYEQYF. CDR3 nucleotides: TGTGCCAGCAGCTTCGACAGGGCCTACGAGCAGTACTTC.

This chain connects TRBV6-1 to TRBJ2-4; D call uncertain. This CDR3 contains 14 residues. The germline gives CDR1 MNHNS, CDR2 SASEGT. Trimming shortened V by 6 bases and J by 0 bases, and 9 bases separated the two germline ends. The CDR3 sequence is CASRTQLAKNIQYF. The CDR3 nucleotides are TGTGCCAGCAGGACACAGTTAGCCAAAAACATTCAGTACTTC.

The chain combines TRBV7-8 with TRBJ1-5, with 7 bases fitting TRBD1. The V gene's germline CDR1 is SGHVS and CDR2 FQNEAQ. This CDR3 has 13 amino acids. The V and J ends lost 2 bases and 10 bases, in that order; junction bases with no gene match: 5. The CDR3 bases are TGTGCCAGCAGCTTACGTAGGGACAGCCCCCAGCATTTT. The encoded protein is CASSLRRDSPQHF.

This chain uses TRBV5-4 with TRBJ2-7, with 8 nucleotides matching TRBD1. Germline CDR1 and CDR2: SGHNT and YYREEE (reference sequence). This CDR3 region has 13 residues. V was pared by 5 bases and J by 6 bases, with 7 bases of the junction left unmatched. CDR3 nucleotide sequence: TGTGCCAGCAGGCTCCAGGGGGCGGGCGAGCAGTACTTC. Its protein is CASRLQGAGEQYF.

This clone appeared once. The V call is TRBV6-5, the J call TRBJ2-7, with no clear D. The CDR3 consists of 11 residues. Germline CDR1 reads MNHEY; CDR2 reads SVGAGI. The V and J ends lost 5 bases and 5 bases respectively, with 7 bases between them. The CDR3 nucleotides are TGTGCCAGCAGTCCTTTACACGAGCAGTACTTC. Encoded protein: CASSPLHEQYF.

The gene calls are TRBV5-1 and TRBJ2-1; TRBD1 matches 7 bases. The ends lost 4 bases at V and 7 bases at J; junction bases unmatched: 5. Looked up from germline, CDR1 is SGHRS and CDR2 is YFSETQ. The CDR3 totals 13 residues. CDR3 in amino acids: CASSIGQANEQFF. For the CDR3, the DNA is TGCGCCAGCAGCATCGGACAGGCTAATGAGCAGTTCTTC.

V and J are TRBV6-5 and TRBJ1-3; D is perhaps TRBD1 (5 bases). The germline gives CDR1 MNHEY, CDR2 SVGAGI. The CDR3 totals 14 residues. Trimming shortened V by 6 bases and J by 0 bases, and 9 bases separated the two germline ends. The CDR3 DNA reads TGTGCCAGCAGCCAGGGATTCTCTGGAAACACCATATATTTT. This encodes CASSQGFSGNTIYF.

The chain recombines TRBV7-9 with TRBJ2-6; D gene ambiguous. V was clipped by 11 bases and J by 4 bases, with 15 bases between them. This CDR3 spans 14 amino acids. CDR1 SEHNR and CDR2 FQNEAQ come from the germline V gene (reference sequence). CDR3 protein: CAPIGLIGANVLTF. The CDR3 DNA reads TGTGCCCCTATTGGGTTAATAGGGGCCAACGTCCTGACTTTC.

The J gene is TRBJ2-3, the V gene TRBV28; D tentatively reads TRBD1 or TRBD2 (6 bases each). Trimming removed 2 bases at V and 6 bases at J, with 9 bases between. Germline V gives CDR1 MDHEN, CDR2 SYDVKM. The CDR3 extends over 13 amino acids. CDR3 protein: CASSLRGADTQYF. CDR3 nucleotides: TGTGCCAGCAGTTTAAGGGGGGCCGATACGCAGTATTTT.

The CDR3 DNA is TGTGCCAGCAGTGAGGGAGGGGGCGCGGACATTCAGTACTTC. It codes for CASSEGGGADIQYF. The J gene is TRBJ2-4, the V gene TRBV6-4; tentatively, D is TRBD1 or TRBD2 (7 bases each). Trimming left V 3 bases short and J 8 bases short, with 14 bases between. The CDR3 is 14 amino acids. Looked up from germline, CDR1 is MRHNA and CDR2 is SNTAGT.

Only one count was recorded for this clone. The V call is TRBV28, the J call TRBJ1-2, with D uncertain. V was trimmed by 4 bases and J by 1 base, leaving 4 bases between them. The CDR3 has 12 residues. Germline CDR1 and CDR2: MDHEN and SYDVKM. The CDR3 DNA follows: TGTGCCAGCAGTTCCGTTAACTATGGCTACACCTTC. Translating it yields CASSSVNYGYTF.